The rows below give T cell receptor beta chains drawn from one sample of a study of radiotherapy plus CTLA-4 blockade in lung cancer. The assay was immunoSEQ multiplex PCR, and TCRdb's table has in-frame clones only and misses some. The sample includes around 130,000 clones, approximately 90% of them seen just once. The source was peripheral blood, collected from a patient treated with radiotherapy plus ipilimumab. These receptors all stem from a human donor with non-small cell lung cancer that progressed on radiotherapy plus ipilimumab. Both conserved end residues are trimmed from each CDR3. Each record gives: D gene, V gene, CDR3 protein. A D gene is named only where the DNA matches it firmly.

>-|TRBV29-1
SVIPELIEQF
>TRBD1|TRBV9
ASSRNRGLGGDEQY
>-|TRBV18
ASSPLADTQY
>-|TRBV5-1
ASSLFGGEAF
>-|TRBV6-5
ASSDARKLF
>TRBD1|TRBV29-1
SVGTGANYGYT
>-|TRBV10-3
AISEAPDYGYT
>-|TRBV7-8
ASSLARTPFNEQF
>TRBD2|TRBV11-2
ASTPVAGPGTAQY
>-|TRBV5-4
ASSGEGALVTDTQY
>TRBD2|TRBV6-6
ASSRSGGPYNEQF
>-|TRBV6-1
ASSEGITDTQY
>TRBD1|TRBV20-1
SAPGGTEAF
>TRBD2|TRBV7-2
ASSELPTSGSGSRETQY
>-|TRBV29-1
SVAGQPEQF
>TRBD1|TRBV7-8
ASSPGQGARSNQPQH
>-|TRBV19
ASSIGPGWNTEAF
>-|TRBV2
ASSALAGGGSGANVLT
>-|TRBV6-5
ASSSRGYQPQH
>TRBD1|TRBV29-1
SAGGQGDGTQY
>-|TRBV15
ATSRPDSPNQPQH
>-|TRBV5-6
ASSFYSGGELF
>-|TRBV4-1
ASSQDAGDYGYT
>-|TRBV5-5
ASSPPRVLREQY
>-|TRBV4-2
ASSHEGYEQY
>TRBD1|TRBV27
ASGDRAYEQY
>-|TRBV2
ASSELGEVREQF
>TRBD1|TRBV16
ASSPGTGGSGGYT
>-|TRBV18
ASSPPHGELF
>TRBD1|TRBV6-4
ASSVGTGGAYEQY
>-|TRBV11-3
ASSEGGRIYGYT
>TRBD1|TRBV9
ASIVSGTGFREQY
>-|TRBV27
ASRPGGRLNEKLF
>-|TRBV10-2
ASSEAGDSYNEQF
>TRBD1|TRBV7-6
ASSLEGTGGVRGNEKLF
>-|TRBV7-9
ASSGNTIY
>TRBD2|TRBV15
ATSRGGTSGSNEQF
>-|TRBV27
ASSLWPPRGNDGYT
>TRBD2|TRBV12-5
ASGPTQTSGDYNEQF
>-|TRBV7-8
ASSLDRLVTDTQY
>-|TRBV10-3
AISELGEQY
>-|TRBV7-2
ASSSGDFPYEQY
>TRBD1|TRBV18
ASSRRTGGDYGYT
>-|TRBV6-6
ASSFAYEQY
>TRBD1|TRBV11-3
ASSDTGGSYGYT
>-|TRBV10-1
ASSPETPTDTQY
>TRBD2|TRBV5-1
ASSWTSGANTGELF
>-|TRBV18
ASSQGLGRDYEQY